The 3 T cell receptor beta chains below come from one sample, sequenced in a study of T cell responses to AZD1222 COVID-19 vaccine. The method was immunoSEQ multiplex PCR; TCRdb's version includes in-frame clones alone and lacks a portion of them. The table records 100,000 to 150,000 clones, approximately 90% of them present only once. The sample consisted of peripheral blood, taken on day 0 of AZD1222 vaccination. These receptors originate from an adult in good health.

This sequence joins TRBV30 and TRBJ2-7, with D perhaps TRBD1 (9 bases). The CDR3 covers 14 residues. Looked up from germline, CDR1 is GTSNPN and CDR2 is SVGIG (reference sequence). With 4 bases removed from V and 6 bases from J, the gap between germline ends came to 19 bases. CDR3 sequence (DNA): TGTGCCTGGAAGCACAGGGGGCGGGGGGTCGAGCAGTACTTC. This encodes CAWKHRGRGVEQYF.

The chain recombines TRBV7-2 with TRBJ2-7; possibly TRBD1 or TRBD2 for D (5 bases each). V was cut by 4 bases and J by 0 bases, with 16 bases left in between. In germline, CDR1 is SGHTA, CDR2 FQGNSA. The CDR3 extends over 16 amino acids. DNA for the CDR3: TGTGCCAGCAGCTCCCACGGGACGGTAAACTCCTACGAGCAGTACTTC. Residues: CASSSHGTVNSYEQYF.

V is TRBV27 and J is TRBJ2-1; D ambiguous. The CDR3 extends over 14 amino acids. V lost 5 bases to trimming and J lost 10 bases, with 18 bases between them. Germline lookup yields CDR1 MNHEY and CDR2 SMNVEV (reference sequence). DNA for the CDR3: TGTGCCAGCAGTCCTAACTCTGACTGGCCGGAGCAGTTCTTC. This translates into CASSPNSDWPEQFF.